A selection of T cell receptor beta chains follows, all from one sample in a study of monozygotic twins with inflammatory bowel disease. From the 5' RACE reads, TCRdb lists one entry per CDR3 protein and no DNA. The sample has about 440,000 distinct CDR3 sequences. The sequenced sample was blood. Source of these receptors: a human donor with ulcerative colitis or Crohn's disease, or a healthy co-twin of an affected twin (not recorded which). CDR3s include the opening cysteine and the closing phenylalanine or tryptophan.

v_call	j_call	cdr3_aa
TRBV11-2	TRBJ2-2	CASSLGLVGVRELFF
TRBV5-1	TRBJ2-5	CASSPEAPETQYF
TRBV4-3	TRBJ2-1	CASSQDVVTGGPGNEQFF
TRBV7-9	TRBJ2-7	CASDGGQSSYEQYF
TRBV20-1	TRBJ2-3	CSARTDPSFDTQYF
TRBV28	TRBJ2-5	CASTPGQRVETQYF
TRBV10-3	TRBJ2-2	CAITAGLNTGELFF
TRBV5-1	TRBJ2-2	CASSLDGLAGRTGELFF
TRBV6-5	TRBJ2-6	CASSYQFPRGTGANVLTF
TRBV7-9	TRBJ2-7	CASSRPGDREGEQYF
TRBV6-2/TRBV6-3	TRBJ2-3	CASSYSFRRGTTDTQYF
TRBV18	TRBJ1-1	CASSPPSRDGPEAFF
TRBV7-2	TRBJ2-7	CASSLAVSSYEQYF
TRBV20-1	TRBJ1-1	CSARDWGPEAFF
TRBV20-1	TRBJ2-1	CSASLNHYNEQFF
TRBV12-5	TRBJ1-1	CASGSTSAVAFF
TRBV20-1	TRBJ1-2	CSASASSGGYTF
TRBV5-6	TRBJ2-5	CASSRDRVTETQYF
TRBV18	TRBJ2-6	CASSPRTSDFSGANVLTF
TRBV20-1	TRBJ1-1	CSATRGPNTEAFF
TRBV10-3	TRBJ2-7	CAAGALLSEEQYF
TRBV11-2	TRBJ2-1	CASSPRLAASYNEQFF
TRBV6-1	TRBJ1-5	CASSGGMGNQPQHF
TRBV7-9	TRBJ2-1	CASSFGAGAGDNEQFF
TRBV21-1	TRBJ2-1	CASSKVREDYNEQFF
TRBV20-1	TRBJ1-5	CSAPQGLESNQPQHF
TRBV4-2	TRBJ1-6	CASSQDHFRVQGYNSPLHF
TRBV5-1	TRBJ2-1	CASTQTVGGYNEQFF
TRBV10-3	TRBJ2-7	CAISGGREQYF
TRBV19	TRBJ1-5	CASSISRMGDGQPQHF
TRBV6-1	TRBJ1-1	CASSVTGAGGTEAFF
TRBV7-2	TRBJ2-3	CASSSMGGGITDTQYF
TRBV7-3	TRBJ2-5	CASSPLGGQETQYF
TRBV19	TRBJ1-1	CASSISVGTEAFF
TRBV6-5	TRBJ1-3	CASSYAAGWTGNTIYF
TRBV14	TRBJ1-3	CASSPLGGGNTIYF
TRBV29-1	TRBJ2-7	CSVEDGGTGHYEQYF
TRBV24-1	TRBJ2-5	CATSDSDRQTQYF
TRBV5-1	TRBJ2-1	CASSLPTWGTDSYNEQFF
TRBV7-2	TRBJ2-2	CASSPRLGFRELFF
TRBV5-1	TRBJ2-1	CASSWTAGGLYNEQFF
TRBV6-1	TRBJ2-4	CASTPPGGKNIQYF
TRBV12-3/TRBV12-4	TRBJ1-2	CASSLADRVSGGYTF
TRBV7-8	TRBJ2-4	CASSLAGGQIQYF
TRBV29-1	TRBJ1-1	CSVGSDRGPPLNTEAFF
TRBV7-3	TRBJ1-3	CASSLMGNSGNTIYF
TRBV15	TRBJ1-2	CATSMRAGNYGYTF
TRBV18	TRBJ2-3	CASSPSQQMGTGDGRSTDTQYF
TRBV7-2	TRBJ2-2	CASSRDKGAGELFF
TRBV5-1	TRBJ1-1	CASSLDGGAYTEAFF
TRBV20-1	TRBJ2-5	CSASQGQETQYF
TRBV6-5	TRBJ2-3	CASSYSGTGGWTDTQYF